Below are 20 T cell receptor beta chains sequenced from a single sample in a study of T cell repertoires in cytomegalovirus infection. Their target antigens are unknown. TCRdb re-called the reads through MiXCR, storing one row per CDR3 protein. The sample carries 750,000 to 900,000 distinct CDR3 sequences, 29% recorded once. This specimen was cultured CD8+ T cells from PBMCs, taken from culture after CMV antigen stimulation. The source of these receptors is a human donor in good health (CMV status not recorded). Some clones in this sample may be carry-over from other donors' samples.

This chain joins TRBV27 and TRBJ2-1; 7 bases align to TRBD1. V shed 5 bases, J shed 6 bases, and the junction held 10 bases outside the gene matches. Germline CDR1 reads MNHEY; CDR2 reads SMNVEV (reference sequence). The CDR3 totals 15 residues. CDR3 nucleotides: TGTGCCAGCAGTCCCGGGACAGTAAGTGGCAATGAGCAGTTCTTC. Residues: CASSPGTVSGNEQFF.

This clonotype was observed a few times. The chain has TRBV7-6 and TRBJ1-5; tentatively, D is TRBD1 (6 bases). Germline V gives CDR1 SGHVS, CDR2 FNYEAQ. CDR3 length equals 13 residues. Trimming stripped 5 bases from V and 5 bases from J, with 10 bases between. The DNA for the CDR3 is TGTGCCAGCAGCCGGGACATAGATCAGCCCCAGCATTTT. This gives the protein CASSRDIDQPQHF.

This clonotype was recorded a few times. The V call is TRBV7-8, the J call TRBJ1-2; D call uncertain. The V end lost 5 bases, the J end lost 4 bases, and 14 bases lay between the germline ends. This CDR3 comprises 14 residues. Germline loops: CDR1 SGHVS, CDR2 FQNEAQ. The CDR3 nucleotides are TGTGCCAGCAGCCCCCGGGCGGAGTTCTATGGCTACACCTTC. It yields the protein CASSPRAEFYGYTF.

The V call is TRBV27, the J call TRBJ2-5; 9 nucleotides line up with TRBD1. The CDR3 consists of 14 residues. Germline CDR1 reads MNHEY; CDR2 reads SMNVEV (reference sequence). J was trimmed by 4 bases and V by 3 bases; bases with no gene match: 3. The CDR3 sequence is CASSFGTGLETQYF. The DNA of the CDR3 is TGTGCCAGCAGTTTCGGGACAGGGTTAGAGACCCAGTACTTC.

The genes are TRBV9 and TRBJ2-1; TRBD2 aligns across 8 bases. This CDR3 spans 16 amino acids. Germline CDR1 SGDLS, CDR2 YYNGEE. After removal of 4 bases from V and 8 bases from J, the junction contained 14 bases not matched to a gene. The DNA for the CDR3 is TGTGCCAGCAGCCCTCTAACGGGGGGGTCTGGGGATGAGCAGTTCTTC. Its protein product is CASSPLTGGSGDEQFF. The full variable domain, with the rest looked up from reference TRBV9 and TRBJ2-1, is DSGVTQTPKHLITATGQRVTLRCSPRSGDLSVYWYQQSLDQGLQFLIQYYNGEERAKGNILERFSAQQFPDLHSELNLSSLELGDSALYFCASSPLTGGSGDEQFFGPGTRLTVL.

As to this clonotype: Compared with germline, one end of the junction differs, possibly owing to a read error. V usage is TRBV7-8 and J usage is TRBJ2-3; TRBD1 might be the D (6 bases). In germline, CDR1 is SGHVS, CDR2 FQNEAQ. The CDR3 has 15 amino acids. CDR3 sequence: CASSLVGGTVDMQYF. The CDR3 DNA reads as TGTGCCAGCAGCTTAGTAGGGGGAACGGTAGATATGCAGTATTTT.

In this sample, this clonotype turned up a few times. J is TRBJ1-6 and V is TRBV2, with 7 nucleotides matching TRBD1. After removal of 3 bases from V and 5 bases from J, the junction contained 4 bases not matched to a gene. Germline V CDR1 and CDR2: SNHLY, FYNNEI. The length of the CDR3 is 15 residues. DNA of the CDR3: TGTGCCAGCAGTGATTGGACAGGAGATAATTCACCCCTCCACTTT. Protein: CASSDWTGDNSPLHF.

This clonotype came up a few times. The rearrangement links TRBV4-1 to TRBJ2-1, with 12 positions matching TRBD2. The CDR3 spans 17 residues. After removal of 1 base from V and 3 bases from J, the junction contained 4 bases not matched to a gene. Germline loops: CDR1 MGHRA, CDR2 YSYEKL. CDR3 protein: CASSQVRTSGDYNEQFF. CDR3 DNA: TGCGCCAGCAGCCAAGTCCGGACTAGCGGGGACTACAATGAGCAGTTCTTC.

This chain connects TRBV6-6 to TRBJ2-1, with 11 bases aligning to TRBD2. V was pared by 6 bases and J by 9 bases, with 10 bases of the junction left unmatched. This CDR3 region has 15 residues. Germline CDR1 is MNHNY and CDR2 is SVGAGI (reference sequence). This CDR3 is CASSSPGTSGSEQFF. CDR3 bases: TGTGCCAGCAGCTCCCCCGGGACTAGCGGAAGTGAGCAGTTCTTC.

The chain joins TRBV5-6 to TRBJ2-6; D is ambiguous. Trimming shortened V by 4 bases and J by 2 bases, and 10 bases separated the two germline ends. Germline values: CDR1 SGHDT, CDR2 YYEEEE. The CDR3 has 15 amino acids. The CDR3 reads CASSVSRTGANVLTF. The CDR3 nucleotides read TGTGCCAGCAGCGTGAGTAGGACTGGGGCCAACGTCCTGACTTTC.

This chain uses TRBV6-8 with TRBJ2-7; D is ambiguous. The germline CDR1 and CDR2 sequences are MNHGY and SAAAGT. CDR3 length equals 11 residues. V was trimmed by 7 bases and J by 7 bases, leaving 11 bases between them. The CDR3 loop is CASTLKGEQYV. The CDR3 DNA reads TGTGCCAGCACTCTGAAAGGAGAGCAGTACGTC.

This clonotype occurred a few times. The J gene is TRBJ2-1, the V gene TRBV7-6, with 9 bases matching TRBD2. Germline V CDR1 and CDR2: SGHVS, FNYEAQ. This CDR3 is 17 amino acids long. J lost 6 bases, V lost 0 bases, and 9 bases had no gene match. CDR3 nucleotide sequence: TGTGCCAGCAGCTTAGCGGGTGCGGGGGGGTTTCTCAATGAGCAGTTCTTC. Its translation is CASSLAGAGGFLNEQFF.

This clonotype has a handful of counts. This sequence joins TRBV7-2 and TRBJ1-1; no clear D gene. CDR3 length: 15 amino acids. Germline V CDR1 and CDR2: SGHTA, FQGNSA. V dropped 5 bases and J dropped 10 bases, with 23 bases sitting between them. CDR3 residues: CASSSSGSRRVGAFF. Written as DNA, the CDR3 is TGTGCCAGCAGCAGTAGTGGGAGCCGTCGTGTAGGAGCTTTCTTT.

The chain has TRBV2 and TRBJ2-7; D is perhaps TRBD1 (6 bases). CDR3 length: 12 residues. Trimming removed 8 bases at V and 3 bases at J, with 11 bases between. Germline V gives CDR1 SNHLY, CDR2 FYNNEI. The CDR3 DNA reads TGTGCCAGCCCCGGCAGGGGCTACGAGCAGTACTTC. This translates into CASPGRGYEQYF.

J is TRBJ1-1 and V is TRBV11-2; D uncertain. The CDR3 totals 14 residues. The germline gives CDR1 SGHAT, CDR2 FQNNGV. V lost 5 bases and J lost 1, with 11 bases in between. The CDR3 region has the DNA TGTGCCAGCAGCCGTTTTGAGGCGAACACTGAAGCTTTCTTT. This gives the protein CASSRFEANTEAFF.

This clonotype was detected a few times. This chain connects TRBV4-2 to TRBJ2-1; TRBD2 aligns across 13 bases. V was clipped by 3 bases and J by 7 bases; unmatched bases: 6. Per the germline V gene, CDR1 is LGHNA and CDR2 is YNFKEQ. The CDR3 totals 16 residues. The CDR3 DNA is TGTGCCAGCAGCCAGGAGGGACTAGCGGGGATGAATGAGCAGTTCTTC. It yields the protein CASSQEGLAGMNEQFF.

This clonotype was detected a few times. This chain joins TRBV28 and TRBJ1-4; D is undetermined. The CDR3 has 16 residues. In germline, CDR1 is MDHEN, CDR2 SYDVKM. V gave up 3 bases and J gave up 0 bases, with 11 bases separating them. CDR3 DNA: TGTGCCAGCAGTTTCCCGACCCATGCAACTAATGAAAAACTGTTTTTT. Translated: CASSFPTHATNEKLFF.

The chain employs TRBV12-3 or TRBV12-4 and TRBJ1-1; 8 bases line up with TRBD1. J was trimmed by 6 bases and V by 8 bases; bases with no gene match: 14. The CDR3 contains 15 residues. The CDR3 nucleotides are TGTGCCAGCTACGGGGCAGGGGGCAGTCGGGCTGAAGCTTTCTTT. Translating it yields CASYGAGGSRAEAFF.

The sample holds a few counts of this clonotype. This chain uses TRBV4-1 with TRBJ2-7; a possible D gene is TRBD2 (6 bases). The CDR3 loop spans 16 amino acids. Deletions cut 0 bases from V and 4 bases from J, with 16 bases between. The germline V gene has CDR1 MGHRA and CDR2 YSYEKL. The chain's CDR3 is CASSQDFPRGSYEQYV. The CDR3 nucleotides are TGCGCCAGCAGCCAAGATTTCCCCCGGGGGTCTTACGAGCAGTACGTC.

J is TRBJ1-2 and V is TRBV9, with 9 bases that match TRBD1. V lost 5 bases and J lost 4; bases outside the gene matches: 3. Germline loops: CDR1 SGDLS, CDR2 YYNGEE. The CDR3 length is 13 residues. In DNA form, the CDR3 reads TGTGCCAGCAGTGGGACAGGGCCCTATGGCTACACCTTC. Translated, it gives CASSGTGPYGYTF.